The 4 T cell receptor beta chains below were found in one sample sequenced in a study of OX40 agonist ivuxolimab in advanced cancers. Method: immunoSEQ multiplex PCR; TCRdb's copy keeps in-frame clones and lacks some. The repertoire includes tens of thousands of clones, roughly 85% of them detected once, and approximately 0.32% sits in the top ten. The source material was CD4+ or CD8+ T cells sorted from blood, sampled in a trial of the OX40 agonist ivuxolimab. These receptors were obtained from an adult with an advanced solid tumor such as melanoma, head and neck, liver or kidney cancer.

The V gene is TRBV29-1, the J gene TRBJ2-2; a weak D match, TRBD1 (5 bases). There are 14 residues in the CDR3. Germline V gives CDR1 SQVTM, CDR2 ANQGSEA. The V gene lost 4 bases and the J gene lost 2 bases, with 11 bases spanning the gap. CDR3 region: CSVAGNANTGELFF. CDR3 coding DNA: TGCAGCGTTGCAGGGAATGCAAACACCGGGGAGCTGTTTTTT.

The chain couples TRBV11-2 to TRBJ2-1; TRBD2 matches 8 bases. V lost 2 bases and J lost 8; bases outside the gene matches: 14. This CDR3 is built from 17 residues. Germline V lookup: CDR1 SGHAT, CDR2 FQNNGV. In DNA form, the CDR3 reads TGTGCCAGCAGCTTAAGTTGGGACACAAGGCGGGGGGATGAGCAGTTCTTC. It specifies CASSLSWDTRRGDEQFF.

The V call is TRBV11-3, the J call TRBJ2-1; 13 nucleotides line up with TRBD2. Per the germline V gene, CDR1 is SGHNT and CDR2 is YENEEA. The CDR3 runs to 16 residues. Germline trimming cut 3 bases from V and 5 bases from J; bases unmatched to any gene: 4. The CDR3 DNA is TGTGCCAGCAGCTTTGGGGGGACTAGCGGGAACAATGAGCAGTTCTTC. The encoded protein is CASSFGGTSGNNEQFF.

This chain joins TRBV18 and TRBJ2-5; weak D call: TRBD1 (6 bases). The CDR3 loop spans 15 amino acids. V dropped 3 bases and J dropped 3 bases, with 14 bases sitting between them. Looked up from germline, CDR1 is KGHSH and CDR2 is LQKENI. Written as DNA, the CDR3 is TGTGCCAGCTCACCCTCACAGGGTCGCGAAGAGACCCAGTACTTC. The encoded protein is CASSPSQGREETQYF.